The 23 T cell receptor beta chains reported below all come from one sample, sequenced in a study of CD8+ T cells in alopecia areata. The treatment here: oral pan-JAK inhibitor, 5-10 mg twice daily. RNA extraction and reverse transcription yielded cDNA as sequencing template. Here immunoSEQ multiplex PCR was the method, and the copy in TCRdb shows in-frame clones only, minus some. The sample shows around 100,000 clones, about nine tenths of them seen only once. The source was CD8+ T cells sorted from blood, collected between weeks 30 and 35, from a patient treated with tofacitinib. These receptor sequences come from a human donor with alopecia areata.

This rearrangement joins TRBV14 to TRBJ1-1; D uncertain. The V end lost 0 bases, the J end lost 0 bases, and 5 bases lay between the germline ends. The germline gives CDR1 SGHDN, CDR2 FVKESK. The CDR3 is made up of 14 amino acids. The CDR3 loop is CASSQEGMNTEAFF. CDR3 sequence (DNA): TGTGCCAGCAGCCAAGAAGGGATGAACACTGAAGCTTTCTTT.

This sequence joins TRBV29-1 and TRBJ2-7, with 11 bases identical to TRBD1. Germline V gene sequence: CDR1 SQVTM, CDR2 ANQGSEA. J lost 2 bases, V lost 6 bases, and 3 bases had no gene match. The length of the CDR3 is 13 residues. CDR3 in amino acids: CSVQGQGAYEQYF. DNA of the CDR3: TGCAGCGTCCAGGGACAGGGGGCCTACGAGCAGTACTTC.

The gene calls are TRBV27 and TRBJ2-7, with D perhaps being TRBD1 or TRBD2 (5 bases each). Trimming took off 6 bases at V and 2 bases at J, with 14 bases between the two ends. This CDR3 comprises 14 residues. The germline V gene has CDR1 MNHEY and CDR2 SMNVEV (reference sequence). The CDR3 nucleotides are TGTGCCAGCAGCAGAATAGGGACCCCCTACGAGCAGTACTTC. Its translation: CASSRIGTPYEQYF.

The rearrangement joins TRBV15 to TRBJ1-1; D is uncertain. CDR1 is LNHNV and CDR2 is YYDKDF in the germline V gene (reference sequence). Trimming took off 0 bases at V and 5 bases at J, with 16 bases between the two ends. The CDR3 extends over 16 amino acids. CDR3 protein: CATSRDLGRRHTEAFF. The CDR3 coding sequence is TGTGCCACCAGCAGAGATCTAGGCAGGAGGCATACTGAAGCTTTCTTT.

V gene TRBV27 combines with J gene TRBJ2-2; D is ambiguous. Trimming left V 5 bases short and J 1 base short, with 11 bases between. There are 15 residues in the CDR3. Per germline, CDR1 MNHEY and CDR2 SMNVEV (reference sequence). The CDR3 loop is CASSMKRGNTGELFF. CDR3 nucleotides: TGTGCCAGCAGTATGAAAAGAGGGAACACCGGGGAGCTGTTTTTT.

CDR3 sequence: CAWSVTSSYNEQFF. The CDR3, as DNA: TGTGCCTGGAGTGTAACTAGCTCCTACAATGAGCAGTTCTTC. The rearrangement uses TRBV30 and TRBJ2-1; a weak D match, TRBD2 (5 bases). V was shortened by 0 bases and J by 0 bases, with 6 bases between the two germline ends. From germline, CDR1 is GTSNPN and CDR2 SVGIG (reference sequence). The CDR3 is 14 amino acids.

As concerns this clone: The same CDR3 also results from other DNA sequences found in this sample. The rearrangement uses TRBV6-4 and TRBJ2-3; 11 bases agree with TRBD1. Germline CDR1 reads MRHNA; CDR2 reads SNTAGT. The junction had 0 bases not matched to a gene; V was cut back by 3 bases and J by 4 bases. The CDR3 totals 14 residues. CDR3 nucleotide sequence: TGTGCCAGCAGTGAGGGACAGGGGGCAGATACGCAGTATTTT. Protein product: CASSEGQGADTQYF.

This chain uses TRBV4-1 with TRBJ1-1; D might be TRBD1 (5 bases). This CDR3 spans 17 amino acids. The germline V gene encodes CDR1 MGHRA and CDR2 YSYEKL. Trimming shortened V by 1 base and J by 1 base, and 16 bases separated the two germline ends. This CDR3 reads CASSQVSFGGGNTEAFF. CDR3 nucleotide sequence: TGCGCCAGCAGCCAAGTCTCTTTCGGGGGTGGGAACACTGAAGCTTTCTTT.

This chain uses TRBV29-1 with TRBJ2-7, with TRBD1 matching over 9 bases. CDR3 length: 14 amino acids. Germline loops: CDR1 SQVTM, CDR2 ANQGSEA. Losses at the gene ends were 7 bases for V and 0 bases for J; bases not matched to a gene: 7. CDR3 DNA sequence: TGCAGCGCCTGGGGACAGGGAGACTCCTACGAGCAGTACTTC. Protein: CSAWGQGDSYEQYF.

The CDR3 DNA reads as TGCAGCGTTGAGGTGGCAGGGGCTAATGAGCAGTTCTTC. Translation gives CSVEVAGANEQFF. The V gene is TRBV29-1, the J gene TRBJ2-1, with D perhaps TRBD1 (6 bases). The germline V gene has CDR1 SQVTM and CDR2 ANQGSEA. This CDR3 has 13 amino acids. Trimming cost V 3 bases and J 7 bases, with 13 bases left between them.

Concerning this clone: The conserved phenylalanine or tryptophan normally closing the CDR3 is absent here, so this likely arose from a read error. It is unclear where the CDR3 begins or ends on the DNA, so no DNA is shown, and the CDR3 is as TCRdb lists it. The rearrangement links TRBV10-3 to TRBJ2-6; no check of the table's D call, TRBD1, against the DNA was made. The CDR3 contains 9 residues when both ends are counted. In germline, CDR1 is ENHRY, CDR2 SYGVKD. This chain's CDR3 is CAISEAGNR.

This clone was seen once. The CDR3 here is CASSPAAGINTGELFF. CDR3 nucleotides: TGTGCCAGCAGCCCGGCGGCGGGAATTAACACCGGGGAGCTGTTTTTT. The chain recombines TRBV7-6 with TRBJ2-2, with D maybe TRBD2 (6 bases). Germline V lookup: CDR1 SGHVS, CDR2 FNYEAQ. CDR3 length: 16 residues. The V and J ends lost 5 bases and 2 bases respectively, with 15 bases between them.

The chain carries TRBV7-9 and TRBJ2-7; 8 bases are shared with TRBD1. After removal of 5 bases from V and 3 bases from J, the junction contained 6 bases not matched to a gene. The CDR3 has 14 residues. CDR1 and CDR2 from the germline V gene are SEHNR and FQNEAQ (reference sequence). CDR3 amino acids: CASSILDRGYEQYF. The CDR3 bases are TGTGCCAGCAGCATACTCGACAGGGGCTACGAGCAGTACTTC.

This chain joins TRBV30 and TRBJ1-1; 7 bases line up with TRBD1. V lost 2 bases to trimming and J lost 3 bases; unmatched junction nucleotides: 3. The CDR3 is 13 amino acids. Looked up from germline, CDR1 is GTSNPN and CDR2 is SVGIG (reference sequence). For the CDR3, the DNA is TGTGCCTGGAGTCCAGGGGGGTACACTGAAGCTTTCTTT. This codes for CAWSPGGYTEAFF.

V usage is TRBV2 and J usage is TRBJ1-1, with a tentative D call TRBD1 (5 bases). Per the germline V gene, CDR1 is SNHLY and CDR2 is FYNNEI. The CDR3 has 15 amino acids. Trimming cost V 2 bases and J 1 base, with 11 bases left between them. The CDR3 region is CASSEFGGWNTEAFF. As DNA, the CDR3 is TGTGCCAGCAGTGAATTTGGGGGTTGGAACACTGAAGCTTTCTTT.

The DNA of the CDR3 is TGCGCCAGCAGCCAAGACACTAGCGGGAGGGCCGATGAGCAGTTCTTC. It encodes CASSQDTSGRADEQFF. The genes are TRBV4-1 and TRBJ2-1; 13 nucleotides match TRBD2. The V gene's germline CDR1 is MGHRA and CDR2 YSYEKL. This CDR3 contains 16 residues. Trimming took 0 bases from V and 8 from J; bases not matched to a gene: 4.

J is TRBJ2-1 and V is TRBV9; D gene unclear. Germline V gene lookup returns CDR1 SGDLS and CDR2 YYNGEE. Trimming removed 0 bases at V and 10 bases at J, with 8 bases between. The CDR3 contains 12 residues. The CDR3 DNA is TGTGCCAGCAGCGTAGCTTCCAGGGAGCAGTTCTTC. Encoded protein: CASSVASREQFF. The full variable domain, in which reference TRBV9 and TRBJ2-1 provide the parts outside the CDR3, is DSGVTQTPKHLITATGQRVTLRCSPRSGDLSVYWYQQSLDQGLQFLIQYYNGEERAKGNILERFSAQQFPDLHSELNLSSLELGDSALYFCASSVASREQFFGPGTRLTVL.

In its sample, this clone was seen a few times. The CDR3 loop is CASSPPGYYNEQFF. CDR3 nucleotide sequence: TGTGCCAGCAGCCCACCGGGATATTACAATGAGCAGTTCTTC. This chain joins TRBV7-2 and TRBJ2-1; D may be TRBD2 (5 bases). The CDR3 runs to 14 residues. V lost 5 bases to trimming and J lost 4 bases, with 12 bases between them. In germline, CDR1 is SGHTA, CDR2 FQGNSA. The full variable domain, with the rest looked up from reference TRBV7-2 and TRBJ2-1, is GAGVSQSPSNKVTEKGKDVELRCDPISGHTALYWYRQSLGQGLEFLIYFQGNSAPDKSGLPSDRFSAERTGGSVSTLTIQRTQQEDSAVYLCASSPPGYYNEQFFGPGTRLTVL.

The chain carries TRBV7-9 and TRBJ2-5; D is perhaps TRBD1 (5 bases). CDR1 is SEHNR, CDR2 FQNEAQ, per germline (reference sequence). The CDR3 totals 15 residues. The V and J ends lost 8 bases and 0 bases respectively, with 16 bases between them. The CDR3 region is CASQKTGPHQETQYF. DNA for the CDR3: TGTGCCAGCCAGAAAACAGGACCACACCAAGAGACCCAGTACTTC.

The rearrangement links TRBV5-1 to TRBJ1-1, with a tentative D call TRBD1 (6 bases). CDR3 length equals 15 residues. Trimming stripped 1 base from V and 4 bases from J, with 14 bases between. Germline assignment: CDR1 SGHRS and CDR2 YFSETQ. Written as DNA, the CDR3 is TGCGCCAGCAGCTTGTGGGGGGCAGGGGCCACTGAAGCTTTCTTT. Translating it yields CASSLWGAGATEAFF.

The gene calls are TRBV27 and TRBJ1-6, with no clear D. This CDR3 has 14 amino acids. The V end lost 3 bases, the J end lost 0 bases, and 3 bases lay between the germline ends. Per the germline V gene, CDR1 is MNHEY and CDR2 is SMNVEV (reference sequence). The CDR3 sequence is CASSFSSYNSPLHF. The CDR3 nucleotides are TGTGCCAGCAGTTTTAGCTCCTATAATTCACCCCTCCACTTT.

This clone was seen a single time. The genes are TRBV7-2 and TRBJ2-3; 7 bases map to TRBD1. Germline lookup yields CDR1 SGHTA and CDR2 FQGNSA. CDR3 length: 15 amino acids. The V gene end was trimmed by 3 bases and the J gene end by 6 bases; junction bases not matched to a gene: 9. The CDR3: CASSFVTGVFDTQYF. The CDR3 DNA is TGTGCCAGCAGCTTCGTCACAGGGGTTTTCGATACGCAGTATTTT.

The chain combines TRBV7-9 with TRBJ2-7; 11 bases are shared with TRBD1. The CDR3 sequence is 12 residues long. The V segment lost 6 bases and the J segment 6 bases; nucleotides outside the gene matches: 1. Germline V lookup: CDR1 SEHNR, CDR2 FQNEAQ (reference sequence). The CDR3 sequence is CASRDRGLEQYF. The CDR3 bases are TGTGCCAGCAGGGACAGGGGGCTCGAGCAGTACTTC. The full variable domain, with the rest looked up from reference TRBV7-9 and TRBJ2-7, is DTGVSQNPRHKITKRGQNVTFRCDPISEHNRLYWYRQTLGQGPEFLTYFQNEAQLEKSRLLSDRFSAERPKGSFSTLEIQRTEQGDSAMYLCASRDRGLEQYFGPGTRLTVT.